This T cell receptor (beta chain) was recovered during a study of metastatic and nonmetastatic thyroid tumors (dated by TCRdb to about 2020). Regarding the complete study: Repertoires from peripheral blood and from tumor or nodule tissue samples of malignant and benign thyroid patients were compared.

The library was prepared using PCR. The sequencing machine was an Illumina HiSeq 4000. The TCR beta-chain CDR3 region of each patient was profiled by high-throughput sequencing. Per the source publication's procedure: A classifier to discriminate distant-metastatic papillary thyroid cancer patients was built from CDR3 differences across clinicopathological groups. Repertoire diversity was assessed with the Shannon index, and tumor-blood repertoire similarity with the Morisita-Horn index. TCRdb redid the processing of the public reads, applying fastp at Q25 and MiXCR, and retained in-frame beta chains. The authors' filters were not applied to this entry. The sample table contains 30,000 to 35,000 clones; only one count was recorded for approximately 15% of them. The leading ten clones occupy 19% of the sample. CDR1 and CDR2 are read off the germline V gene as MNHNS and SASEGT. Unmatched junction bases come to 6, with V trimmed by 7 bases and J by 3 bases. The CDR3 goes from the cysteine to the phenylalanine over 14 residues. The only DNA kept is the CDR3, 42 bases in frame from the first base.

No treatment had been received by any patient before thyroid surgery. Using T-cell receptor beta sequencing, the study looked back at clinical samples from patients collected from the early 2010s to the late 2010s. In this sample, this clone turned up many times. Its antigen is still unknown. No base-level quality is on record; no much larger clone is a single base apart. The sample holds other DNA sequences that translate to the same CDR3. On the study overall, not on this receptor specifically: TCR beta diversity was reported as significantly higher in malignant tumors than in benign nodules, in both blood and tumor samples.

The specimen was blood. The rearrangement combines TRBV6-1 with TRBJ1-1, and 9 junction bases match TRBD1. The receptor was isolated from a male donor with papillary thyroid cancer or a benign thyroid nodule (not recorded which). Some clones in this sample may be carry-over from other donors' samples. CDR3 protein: CASIRGQGHTEAFF. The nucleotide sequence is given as TGTGCCAGCATTCGAGGACAGGGGCACACTGAAGCTTTCTTT.